This T cell receptor (beta chain) was captured in a study of cytomegalovirus exposure and HLA in healthy donors. The germline gives CDR1 ENHRY, CDR2 SYGVKD. The germline V and J ends were trimmed by 9 bases and 2 bases, with 11 bases remaining between them. The CDR3 contains 12 residues. General observations from the study: Rates of TCR association differed by HLA locus in a later analysis, with DRB1 highest and HLA-C lowest.

With respect to this clone: The antigen remains undetermined.

Amplification used 60 Vbeta primers and 13 Jbeta primers. Clones were read by immunoSEQ multiplex PCR, and TCRdb kept only the in-frame ones, dropping some. The data show tens of thousands of clones, with about 90% seen just once and approximately 1.5% held by the top ten. Despite likely unrecorded immune exposures, the donors were nominally healthy at the time of sampling. The receptor's source is a man aged 30 to 45 in good health and CMV-seropositive. Sample: PBMCs. V is TRBV10-3 and J is TRBJ2-7; possibly TRBD2 for D (6 bases). CDR3 in amino acids: CAISRTTYEQYF. Written as DNA, the CDR3 is TGTGCCATATCGAGGACTACCTACGAGCAGTACTTC.